Listed here are 17 T cell receptor beta chains from one sample, sequenced in a study of T cells after yellow fever vaccination. TCRdb reprocessed the 5' RACE reads via MiXCR and lists one record per CDR3 protein. Of about 260,000 distinct CDR3 sequences listed, roughly 13% are singletons. The source material was CD4+ T cells sorted from PBMCs, sampled 45 days after the yellow fever booster vaccination. These receptor sequences come from a man aged 30 to 39 who received the YFV17D yellow fever vaccine.

In this sample, this clonotype turned up many times. The V gene is TRBV4-3, the J gene TRBJ2-7, with 7 bases aligning to TRBD1. The CDR3 has 13 amino acids. Germline CDR1 LGHNA, CDR2 YSLEER. The V segment lost 0 bases and the J segment 6 bases; nucleotides outside the gene matches: 2. The CDR3 is CASSQETGIEQYF. The DNA of the CDR3 is TGCGCCAGCAGCCAAGAGACAGGGATCGAGCAGTACTTC.

V is TRBV4-3 and J is TRBJ2-2; 11 bases are shared with TRBD2. Germline values: CDR1 LGHNA, CDR2 YSLEER. The V and J ends lost 0 bases and 4 bases, in that order; junction bases with no gene match: 7. This CDR3 has 18 residues. The CDR3: CASSQEGLAGAGTGELFF. CDR3 nucleotides: TGCGCCAGCAGCCAAGAAGGACTAGCGGGCGCGGGCACCGGGGAGCTGTTTTTT.

The sample holds a few counts of this clonotype. CDR3 in DNA: TGCGCCAGCAGCCAAGATCTGGCCGGGGCCGGGGAGCTGTTTTTT. It codes for CASSQDLAGAGELFF. This sequence joins TRBV4-3 and TRBJ2-2, with D perhaps matching TRBD2 (5 bases). This CDR3 comprises 15 residues. V lost 0 bases, J lost 6 bases, and 11 bases lay in between. In germline, CDR1 is LGHNA, CDR2 YSLEER.

The rearrangement uses TRBV5-1 and TRBJ2-7, with a possible D match to TRBD1 (6 bases). V was clipped by 1 base and J by 6 bases, with 11 bases between them. This CDR3 has 13 amino acids. Germline V gene lookup returns CDR1 SGHRS and CDR2 YFSETQ. Here the CDR3 reads CASSLNRDLEQYF. Here the CDR3 DNA reads TGCGCCAGCAGCTTGAACAGGGATCTCGAGCAGTACTTC.

The chain employs TRBV18 and TRBJ1-1; 11 bases align to TRBD1. The germline gives CDR1 KGHSH, CDR2 LQKENI. V shed 5 bases, J shed 0 bases, and the junction held 8 bases outside the gene matches. The CDR3 has 17 residues. The CDR3 loop is CASSFRTGGSMNTEAFF. The DNA of the CDR3 is TGTGCCAGCTCATTCCGGACAGGGGGCAGCATGAACACTGAAGCTTTCTTT.

The chain carries TRBV29-1 and TRBJ2-7, with D unresolved. V dropped 4 bases and J dropped 0 bases, with 7 bases sitting between them. Germline-derived CDR1 and CDR2 are SQVTM and ANQGSEA. The CDR3 totals 12 residues. The CDR3 DNA is TGCAGCGTTGGGTACGGCTCCTACGAGCAGTACTTC. Its translation is CSVGYGSYEQYF.

This clonotype was seen at least ten times. J is TRBJ2-5 and V is TRBV11-2; TRBD2 is a possible D gene (5 bases). The germline V gene has CDR1 SGHAT and CDR2 FQNNGV. The CDR3 is 17 residues long. V lost 1 base to trimming and J lost 5 bases, with 20 bases between them. CDR3 DNA: TGTGCCAGCAGCTTAGGATTCGGGGAATTTGGGATGGAGACCCAGTACTTC. This gives the protein CASSLGFGEFGMETQYF.

The gene calls are TRBV5-6 and TRBJ2-5; D remains ambiguous. The V end was cut by 3 bases, the J end by 8 bases, with 8 bases between. Germline CDR1 SGHDT, CDR2 YYEEEE. This CDR3 spans 11 amino acids. The CDR3 loop is CASSSSITQYF. CDR3 DNA: TGTGCCAGCAGCTCGTCTATAACCCAGTACTTC.

The chain has TRBV7-6 and TRBJ2-5, with a possible D match to TRBD2 (5 bases). CDR3 size: 13 residues. The V and J ends lost 5 bases and 0 bases respectively, with 7 bases between them. The germline gives CDR1 SGHVS, CDR2 FNYEAQ. The CDR3 bases are TGTGCCAGCAGCAAGCGGTACCAAGAGACCCAGTACTTC. Translation gives CASSKRYQETQYF.

This CDR3 reads CASSQLGTQYF. The CDR3 DNA is TGTGCCAGCAGCCAGCTTGGGACCCAGTACTTC. V is TRBV7-2 and J is TRBJ2-5; D is unresolved. V lost 5 bases and J 7 bases, leaving 8 bases between the germline ends. From germline, CDR1 is SGHTA and CDR2 FQGNSA. CDR3 size: 11 residues.

The J gene is TRBJ1-1, the V gene TRBV28; D gene unclear. Between the trimmed V and J ends, which lost 5 bases and 11 bases, there was a span of 21 bases. This CDR3 is built from 14 residues. Germline V lookup: CDR1 MDHEN, CDR2 SYDVKM. The CDR3 here is CASSPPRPGLRAFF. The CDR3 DNA follows: TGTGCCAGCAGTCCTCCCCGACCTGGGCTTAGGGCTTTCTTT.

The sample holds a few counts of this clonotype. The CDR3 DNA reads TGTGCCAGCAGTTTAGCTAGCGGGAGACCCGGGGAGCTGTTTTTT. Amino acids: CASSLASGRPGELFF. This chain uses TRBV28 with TRBJ2-2; TRBD2 aligns across 10 bases. Germline CDR1 reads MDHEN; CDR2 reads SYDVKM. There are 15 residues in the CDR3. V was pared by 2 bases and J by 6 bases, with 3 bases of the junction left unmatched. The variable domain in full, completed from reference TRBV28 and TRBJ2-2, reads DVKVTQSSRYLVKRTGEKVFLECVQDMDHENMFWYRQDPGLGLRLIYFSYDVKMKEKGDIPEGYSVSREKKERFSLILESASTNQTSMYLCASSLASGRPGELFFGEGSRLTVL.

This clonotype has a count of ten or more. This chain joins TRBV27 and TRBJ2-6; the D is unclear. The germline gives CDR1 MNHEY, CDR2 SMNVEV (reference sequence). The CDR3 spans 14 residues. V lost 2 bases and J 0 bases, leaving 2 bases between the germline ends. The CDR3 is CASSLSSGANVLTF. DNA of the CDR3: TGTGCCAGCAGTTTAAGCTCTGGGGCCAACGTCCTGACTTTC.

This clonotype was found a few times. The gene calls are TRBV9 and TRBJ2-1; D is possibly TRBD1 or TRBD2 (7 bases each). Between the trimmed V and J ends, which lost 0 bases and 8 bases, there was a span of 18 bases. Germline V gives CDR1 SGDLS, CDR2 YYNGEE. The CDR3 sequence is 16 residues long. The CDR3 reads CASSVGEGAGWDEQFF. In DNA form, the CDR3 reads TGTGCCAGCAGCGTAGGGGAGGGGGCAGGATGGGATGAGCAGTTCTTC.

This clonotype was seen only a few times. The J gene is TRBJ2-7, the V gene TRBV20-1, with 12 nucleotides matching TRBD2. Germline V gives CDR1 DFQATT, CDR2 SNEGSKA (reference sequence). The CDR3 loop spans 15 amino acids. Germline trimming cut 4 bases from V and 2 bases from J; bases unmatched to any gene: 6. CDR3 sequence (DNA): TGCAGTGCTACTAGGACTAGCGGGGTGGCCTACGAGCAGTACTTC. Translating it yields CSATRTSGVAYEQYF.

This clonotype was found a few times. The gene calls are TRBV7-2 and TRBJ2-3, with 10 positions matching TRBD2. The CDR3 is 13 amino acids. Germline CDR1 reads SGHTA; CDR2 reads FQGNSA. J lost 9 bases, V lost 3 bases, and 3 bases had no gene match. CDR3 amino acids: CASSLKREGTQYF. CDR3 bases: TGTGCCAGCAGCTTGAAGCGGGAGGGGACGCAGTATTTT.

The CDR3 sequence is CSAREAGLETQYF. The CDR3 DNA follows: TGCAGTGCTAGAGAGGCCGGGTTAGAGACCCAGTACTTC. The chain has TRBV20-1 and TRBJ2-5, with D unclear. Germline-derived CDR1 and CDR2 are DFQATT and SNEGSKA (reference sequence). This CDR3 region has 13 residues. The germline V and J ends were trimmed by 0 bases and 4 bases, with 9 bases remaining between them.